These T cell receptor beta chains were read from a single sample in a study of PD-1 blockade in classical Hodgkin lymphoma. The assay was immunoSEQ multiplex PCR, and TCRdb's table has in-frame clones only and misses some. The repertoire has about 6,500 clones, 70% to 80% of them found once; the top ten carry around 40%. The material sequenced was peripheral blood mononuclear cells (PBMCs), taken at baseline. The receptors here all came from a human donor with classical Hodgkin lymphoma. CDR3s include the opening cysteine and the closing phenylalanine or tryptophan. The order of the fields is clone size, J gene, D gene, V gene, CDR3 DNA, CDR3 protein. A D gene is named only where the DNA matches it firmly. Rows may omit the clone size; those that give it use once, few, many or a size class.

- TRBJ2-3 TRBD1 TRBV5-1 TGCGCCAGCAACCCAAACAGGGGTACAGATACGCAGTATTTT CASNPNRGTDTQYF
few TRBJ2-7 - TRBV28 TGTGCCAGCAGTTTAGGCTTCCTGAATCCTGAATCCCTGAATTACGAGCAGTACTTC CASSLGFLNPESLNYEQYF
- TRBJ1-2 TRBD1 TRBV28 TGTGCCAGCAGACCGACAGGGGCGCATGGCTACACCTTC CASRPTGAHGYTF
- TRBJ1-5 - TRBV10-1 TGCGCCAGCAGTGAAGGGGTTGGTCAGCCCCAGCATTTT CASSEGVGQPQHF
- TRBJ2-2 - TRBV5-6 TGTGCCAGCAGCCCGCCCGTAGGGACCGGGGAGCTGTTTTTT CASSPPVGTGELFF
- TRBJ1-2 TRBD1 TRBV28 TGTGCCAGCAGTTTACTAAGACAGGGGCCGACCAACGGAGAGGATTATGGCTACACCTTC CASSLLRQGPTNGEDYGYTF
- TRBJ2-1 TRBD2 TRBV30 TGTGCCTGGAGTGGGGAGCGGGGATACAATGAGCAGTTCTTC CAWSGERGYNEQFF
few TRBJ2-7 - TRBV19 TGTGCCAGTAGTAGTATCGGGGTACCCACCTACGAGCAGTACTTC CASSSIGVPTYEQYF
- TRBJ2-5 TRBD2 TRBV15 TGTGCCACCAGCAGAGAGGGGGGGAGGGAAGAGACCCAGTACTTC CATSREGGREETQYF
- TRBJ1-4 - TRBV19 TGTGCCAGTAGGGGAGGGGGAAGAGAAAAACTGTTTTTT CASRGGGREKLFF
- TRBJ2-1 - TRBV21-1 TGTGCCAGCAGCAAAATCTTAAGCGGGACCAACTACAATGAGCAGTTCTTC CASSKILSGTNYNEQFF
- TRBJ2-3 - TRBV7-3 TGTGCCAGCAGCTTTACAGGGTTCCCAGATACGCAGTATTTT CASSFTGFPDTQYF
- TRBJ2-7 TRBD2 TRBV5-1 TGCGCCAGCAGCTTGGAACTAGCGGGAAGGCAGTACTTC CASSLELAGRQYF
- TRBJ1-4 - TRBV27 TGTGCCAGCAGTACATACCGGGGGCTGGCTAATGAAAAACTGTTTTTT CASSTYRGLANEKLFF
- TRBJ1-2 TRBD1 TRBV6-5 TGTGCCAGCAGTTCTGGGACAGGGGGCGGTGGCTACACCTTC CASSSGTGGGGYTF
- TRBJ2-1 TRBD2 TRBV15 TGTGCCACCAGCAGAGAGAGCGGGAGCCCCTACAATGAGCAGTTCTTC CATSRESGSPYNEQFF
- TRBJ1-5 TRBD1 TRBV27 TGTGCCAGCAGTTTAGGGACAGGGGTTTCCGGCAATCAGCCCCAGCATTTT CASSLGTGVSGNQPQHF
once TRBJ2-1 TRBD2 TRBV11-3 TGTGCCAGCAGCTTAGAAGGGACTAGCGGCTCCTACAATGAGCAGTTCTTC CASSLEGTSGSYNEQFF
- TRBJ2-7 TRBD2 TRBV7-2 TGTGCCAGCAGCTTATCAGGGCAGCGGGGAGGCGAGCAATACTTC CASSLSGQRGGEQYF
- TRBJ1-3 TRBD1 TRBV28 TGTGCCAGCAGCAAGCCCAGGGGGCCTTTGGACACCATATATTTT CASSKPRGPLDTIYF
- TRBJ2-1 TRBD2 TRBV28 TGTGCCAGCTCCAAACATAGCGGGAGCCGGAATGAGCAGTTCTTC CASSKHSGSRNEQFF
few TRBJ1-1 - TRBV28 TGTGCCAGCAGTTTGAAGGGGCGGACTGAAGCTTTCTTT CASSLKGRTEAFF
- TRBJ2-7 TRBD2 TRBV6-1 TGTGCCAGCAGTCCCGGACTAGCGGGACAACACGAGCAGTACTTC CASSPGLAGQHEQYF
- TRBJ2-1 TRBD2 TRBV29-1 TGCAGCGGGGACTCTAGCGGGACCTACAATGAGCAGTTCTTC CSGDSSGTYNEQFF
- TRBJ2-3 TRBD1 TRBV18 TGTGCCAGCTCAACTATAAGGACAGGAAGCACAGATACGCAGTATTTT CASSTIRTGSTDTQYF
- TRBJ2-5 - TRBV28 TGTGCCAGCACCAAGACCTGGGCCCAGTACTTC CASTKTWAQYF
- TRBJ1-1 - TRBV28 TGTGCCAGCAGCCACAGGGTCGGGGACACTGAAGCTTTCTTT CASSHRVGDTEAFF
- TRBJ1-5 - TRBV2 TGTGCCAGCGCCAGACAGTCGTATCAGCCCCAGCATTTT CASARQSYQPQHF
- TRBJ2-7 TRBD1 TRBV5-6 TGTGCCAGCAGCCGCGACAGGGGGCACGAGCAGTACTTC CASSRDRGHEQYF